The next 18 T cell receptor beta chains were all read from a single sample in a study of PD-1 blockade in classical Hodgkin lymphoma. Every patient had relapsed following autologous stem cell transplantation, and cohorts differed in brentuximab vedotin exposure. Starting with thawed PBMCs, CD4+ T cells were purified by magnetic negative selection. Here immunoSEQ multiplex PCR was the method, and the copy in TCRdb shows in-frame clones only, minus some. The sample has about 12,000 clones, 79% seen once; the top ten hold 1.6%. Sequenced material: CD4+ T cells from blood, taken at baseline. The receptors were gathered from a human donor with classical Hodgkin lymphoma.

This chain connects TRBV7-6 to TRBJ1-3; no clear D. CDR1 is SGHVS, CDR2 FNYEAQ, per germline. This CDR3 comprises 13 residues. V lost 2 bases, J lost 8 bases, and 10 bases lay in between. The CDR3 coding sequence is TGTGCCAGCAGCTTACCCTCGTCGGACACCATATATTTT. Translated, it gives CASSLPSSDTIYF.

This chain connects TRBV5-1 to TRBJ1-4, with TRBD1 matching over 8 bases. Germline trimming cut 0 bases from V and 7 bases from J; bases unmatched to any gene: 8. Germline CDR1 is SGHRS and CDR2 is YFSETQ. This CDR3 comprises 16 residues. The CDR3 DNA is TGCGCCAGCAGCTTGGGGACAGGGAGGTTTGCTGAAAAACTGTTTTTT. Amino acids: CASSLGTGRFAEKLFF.

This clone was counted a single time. The CDR3 reads CASSYPGQGFYGYTF. The CDR3 DNA is TGTGCCAGCAGTTACCCGGGACAGGGTTTCTATGGCTACACCTTC. The rearrangement joins TRBV5-5 to TRBJ1-2, with 9 bases aligning to TRBD1. Germline V gene data show CDR1 as SGHKS and CDR2 as YYEKEE (reference sequence). J gave up 4 bases and V 5 bases, and 9 bases lay outside the gene matches. CDR3 length: 15 residues. The variable domain in full, completed from reference TRBV5-5 and TRBJ1-2, reads DAGVTQSPTHLIKTRGQQVTLRCSPISGHKSVSWYQQVLGQGPQFIFQYYEKEERGRGNFPDRFSARQFPNYSSELNVNALLLGDSALYLCASSYPGQGFYGYTFGSGTRLTVV.

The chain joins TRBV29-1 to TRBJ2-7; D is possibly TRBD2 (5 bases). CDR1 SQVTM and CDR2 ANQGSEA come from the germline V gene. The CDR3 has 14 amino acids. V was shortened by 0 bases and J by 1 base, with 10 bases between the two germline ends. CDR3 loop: CSVEDTRDSYEQYF. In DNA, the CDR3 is TGCAGCGTTGAAGATACACGGGATTCCTACGAGCAGTACTTC.

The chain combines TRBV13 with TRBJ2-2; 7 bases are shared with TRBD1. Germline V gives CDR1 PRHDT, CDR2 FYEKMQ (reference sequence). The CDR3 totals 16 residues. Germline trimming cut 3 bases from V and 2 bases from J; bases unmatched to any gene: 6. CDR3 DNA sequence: TGTGCCAGCAGCTTCTTGGGACAGCCTAACACCGGGGAGCTGTTTTTT. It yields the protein CASSFLGQPNTGELFF.

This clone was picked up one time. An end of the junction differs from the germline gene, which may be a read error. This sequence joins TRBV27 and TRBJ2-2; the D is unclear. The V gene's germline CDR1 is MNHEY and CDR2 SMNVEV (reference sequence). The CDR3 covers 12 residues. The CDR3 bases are TGTGCCAGCAGTCTATCGGACGGGGAGCTGTTTTTT. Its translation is CASSLSDGELFF.

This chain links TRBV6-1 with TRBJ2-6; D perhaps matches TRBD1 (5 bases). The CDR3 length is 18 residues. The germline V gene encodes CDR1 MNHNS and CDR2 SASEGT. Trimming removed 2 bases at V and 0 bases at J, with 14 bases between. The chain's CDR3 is CASSEPNPRDSGANVLTF. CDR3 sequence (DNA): TGTGCCAGCAGTGAACCGAACCCCAGGGACTCTGGGGCCAACGTCCTGACTTTC.

The CDR3 DNA sequence: TGTGCCATCAGTGAGACAGGGGGTGAGGAGACCCAGTACTTC. This sequence encodes CAISETGGEETQYF. The chain employs TRBV10-3 and TRBJ2-5; 8 nucleotides line up with TRBD1. J lost 5 bases, V lost 2 bases, and 4 bases had no gene match. This CDR3 has 14 amino acids. Germline CDR1 ENHRY, CDR2 SYGVKD.

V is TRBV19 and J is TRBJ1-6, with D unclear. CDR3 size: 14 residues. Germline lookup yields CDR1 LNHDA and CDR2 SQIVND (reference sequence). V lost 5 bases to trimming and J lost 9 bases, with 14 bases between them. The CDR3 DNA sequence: TGTGCCAGTAGTCCGGGCGGACTGGGTTCACCCCTCCACTTT. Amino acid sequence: CASSPGGLGSPLHF.

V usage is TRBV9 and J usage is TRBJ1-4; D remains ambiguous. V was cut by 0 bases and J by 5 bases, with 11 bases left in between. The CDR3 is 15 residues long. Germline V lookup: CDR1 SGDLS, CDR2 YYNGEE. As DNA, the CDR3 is TGTGCCAGCAGCGTAGGCATAGGGATAAATGAAAAACTGTTTTTT. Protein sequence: CASSVGIGINEKLFF.

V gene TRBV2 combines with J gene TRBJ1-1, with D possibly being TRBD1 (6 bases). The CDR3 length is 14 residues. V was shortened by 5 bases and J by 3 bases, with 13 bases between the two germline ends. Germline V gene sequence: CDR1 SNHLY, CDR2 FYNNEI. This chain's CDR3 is CASSRQAADTEAFF. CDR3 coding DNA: TGTGCCAGCAGTCGACAGGCGGCGGACACTGAAGCTTTCTTT. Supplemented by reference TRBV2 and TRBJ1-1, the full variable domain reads EPEVTQTPSHQVTQMGQEVILRCVPISNHLYFYWYRQILGQKVEFLVSFYNNEISEKSEIFDDQFSVERPDGSNFTLKIRSTKLEDSAMYFCASSRQAADTEAFFGQGTRLTVV.

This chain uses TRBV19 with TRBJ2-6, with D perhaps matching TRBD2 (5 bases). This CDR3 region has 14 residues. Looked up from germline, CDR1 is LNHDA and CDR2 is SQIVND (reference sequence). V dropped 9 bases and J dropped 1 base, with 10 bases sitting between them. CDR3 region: CASTRGSGANVLTF. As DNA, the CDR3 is TGTGCCAGCACTCGAGGGTCTGGGGCCAACGTCCTGACTTTC.

Written as DNA, the CDR3 is TGTGCCAGCTCACCACGCAGGAATCAAGAGACCCAGTACTTC. Translation gives CASSPRRNQETQYF. J is TRBJ2-5 and V is TRBV18; D is undetermined. V gave up 1 base and J gave up 2 bases, with 8 bases separating them. There are 14 residues in the CDR3. Per germline, CDR1 KGHSH and CDR2 LQKENI.

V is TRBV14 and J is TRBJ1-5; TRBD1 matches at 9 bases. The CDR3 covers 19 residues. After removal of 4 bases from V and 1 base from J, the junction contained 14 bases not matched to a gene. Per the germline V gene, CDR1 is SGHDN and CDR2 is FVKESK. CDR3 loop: CASSLSGTGRLGSNQPQHF. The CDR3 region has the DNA TGTGCCAGCAGCCTATCCGGGACAGGGAGGTTAGGAAGCAATCAGCCCCAGCATTTT.

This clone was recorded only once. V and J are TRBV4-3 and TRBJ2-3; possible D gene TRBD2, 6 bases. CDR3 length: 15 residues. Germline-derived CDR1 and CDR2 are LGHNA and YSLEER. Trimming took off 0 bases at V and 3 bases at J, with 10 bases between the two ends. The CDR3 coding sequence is TGCGCCAGCAGCCAAGAAGGCGGGGTAACAGATACGCAGTATTTT. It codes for CASSQEGGVTDTQYF.

DNA of the CDR3: TGTGCCACCCAGGGGGCAGTTAACTATGGCTACACCTTC. Translated: CATQGAVNYGYTF. This chain uses TRBV6-5 with TRBJ1-2; 8 bases are a match to TRBD1. The germline CDR1 and CDR2 sequences are MNHEY and SVGAGI. The CDR3 runs to 13 residues. The ends lost 10 bases at V and 1 base at J; junction bases unmatched: 5.

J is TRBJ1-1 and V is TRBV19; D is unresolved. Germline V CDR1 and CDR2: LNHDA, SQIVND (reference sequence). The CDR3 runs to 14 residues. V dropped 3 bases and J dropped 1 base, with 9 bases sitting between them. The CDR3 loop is CASSIAGGNTEAFF. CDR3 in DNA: TGTGCCAGTAGTATTGCAGGAGGGAACACTGAAGCTTTCTTT.

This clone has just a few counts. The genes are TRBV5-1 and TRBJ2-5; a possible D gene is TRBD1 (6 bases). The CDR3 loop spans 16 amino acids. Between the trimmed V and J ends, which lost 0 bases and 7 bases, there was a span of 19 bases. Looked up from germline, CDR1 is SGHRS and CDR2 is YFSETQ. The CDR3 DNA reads TGCGCCAGCAGCTTGGTAAGGGACACAGGCGTAGGGACCCAGTACTTC. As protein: CASSLVRDTGVGTQYF. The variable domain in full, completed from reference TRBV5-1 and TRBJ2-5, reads KAGVTQTPRYLIKTRGQQVTLSCSPISGHRSVSWYQQTPGQGLQFLFEYFSETQRNKGNFPGRFSGRQFSNSRSEMNVSTLELGDSALYLCASSLVRDTGVGTQYFGPGTRLLVL.